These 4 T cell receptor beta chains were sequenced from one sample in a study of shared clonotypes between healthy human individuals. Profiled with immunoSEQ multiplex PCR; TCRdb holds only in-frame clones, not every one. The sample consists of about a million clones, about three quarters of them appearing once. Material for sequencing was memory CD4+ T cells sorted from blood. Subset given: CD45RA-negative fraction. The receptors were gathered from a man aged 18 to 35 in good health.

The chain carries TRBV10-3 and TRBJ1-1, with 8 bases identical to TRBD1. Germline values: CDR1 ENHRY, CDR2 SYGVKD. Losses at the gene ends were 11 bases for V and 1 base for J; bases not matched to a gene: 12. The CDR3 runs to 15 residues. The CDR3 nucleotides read TGTGCCTCGACTCCAGGGGGCTTTGGGAACACTGAAGCTTTCTTT. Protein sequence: CASTPGGFGNTEAFF.

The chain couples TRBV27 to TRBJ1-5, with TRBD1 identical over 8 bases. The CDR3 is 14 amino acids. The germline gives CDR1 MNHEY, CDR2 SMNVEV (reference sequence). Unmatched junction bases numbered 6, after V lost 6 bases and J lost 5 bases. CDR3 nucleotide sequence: TGTGCCAGCAGCCGGGGACAGGTCGATCAGCCCCAGCATTTT. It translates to CASSRGQVDQPQHF.

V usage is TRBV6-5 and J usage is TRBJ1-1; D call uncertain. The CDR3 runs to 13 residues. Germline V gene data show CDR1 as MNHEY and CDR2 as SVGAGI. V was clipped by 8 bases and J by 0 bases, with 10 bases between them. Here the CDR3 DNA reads TGTGCCAGCTTGAAGAATTTGAACACTGAAGCTTTCTTT. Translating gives CASLKNLNTEAFF.

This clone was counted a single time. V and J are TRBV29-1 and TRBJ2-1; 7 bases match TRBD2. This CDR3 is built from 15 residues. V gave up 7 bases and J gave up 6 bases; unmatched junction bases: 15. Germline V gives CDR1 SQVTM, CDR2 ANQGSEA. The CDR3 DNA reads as TGCAGCGCCCTACGCGGCGGGAGCTGGAGCAATGAGCAGTTCTTC. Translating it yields CSALRGGSWSNEQFF.